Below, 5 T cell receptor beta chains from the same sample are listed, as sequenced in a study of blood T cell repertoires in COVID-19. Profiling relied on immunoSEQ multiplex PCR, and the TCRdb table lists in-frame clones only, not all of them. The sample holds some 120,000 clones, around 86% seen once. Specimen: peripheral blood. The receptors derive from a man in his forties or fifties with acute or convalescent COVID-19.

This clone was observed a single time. The CDR3 region is CASSEARTGGSPLHF. The DNA for the CDR3 is TGTGCCAGCAGTGAAGCTCGGACAGGCGGTTCACCCCTCCACTTT. This chain connects TRBV2 to TRBJ1-6; 7 nucleotides line up with TRBD1. CDR1 is SNHLY and CDR2 is FYNNEI in the germline V gene. Germline trimming cut 0 bases from V and 9 bases from J; bases unmatched to any gene: 5. The CDR3 has 15 residues.

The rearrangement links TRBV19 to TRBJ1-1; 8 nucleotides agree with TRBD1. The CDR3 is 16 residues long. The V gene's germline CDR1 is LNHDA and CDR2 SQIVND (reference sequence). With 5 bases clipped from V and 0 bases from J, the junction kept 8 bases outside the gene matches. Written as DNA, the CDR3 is TGTGCCAGTAGTGCGGACCGGGACAGGCTGAACACTGAAGCTTTCTTT. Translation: CASSADRDRLNTEAFF.

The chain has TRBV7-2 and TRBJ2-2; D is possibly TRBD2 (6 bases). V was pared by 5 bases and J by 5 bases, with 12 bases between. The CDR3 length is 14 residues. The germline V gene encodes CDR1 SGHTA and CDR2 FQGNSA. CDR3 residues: CASSAQAGTGELFF. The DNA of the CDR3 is TGTGCCAGCAGCGCTCAGGCGGGGACCGGGGAGCTGTTTTTT.

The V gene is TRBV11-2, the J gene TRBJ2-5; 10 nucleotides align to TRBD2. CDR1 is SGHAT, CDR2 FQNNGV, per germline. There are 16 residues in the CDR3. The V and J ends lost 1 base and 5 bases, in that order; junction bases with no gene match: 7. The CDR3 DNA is TGTGCCAGCAGCTTAGGGGCTAGCGGGAGTAGGGAGACCCAGTACTTC. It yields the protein CASSLGASGSRETQYF.

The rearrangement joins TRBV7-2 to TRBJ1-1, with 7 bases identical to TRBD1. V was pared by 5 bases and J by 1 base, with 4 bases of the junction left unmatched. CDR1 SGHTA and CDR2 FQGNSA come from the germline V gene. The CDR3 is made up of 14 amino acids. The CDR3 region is CASSTRQGNTEAFF. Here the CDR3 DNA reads TGTGCCAGCAGCACCCGACAGGGGAACACTGAAGCTTTCTTT.